This TCR beta chain was identified in a study of response to subunit inactivated influenza vaccine. The length of the CDR3 is 15 residues. Germline CDR1 is MNHNS and CDR2 is SASEGT. V lost 5 bases to trimming and J lost 1 base, with 14 bases between them. TCRdb passed the RT-PCR reads through MiXCR, listing each CDR3 protein once. The repertoire holds under 200,000 distinct CDR3 sequences, with about 12% as singletons. These same records also appear under a second study, on T cells expressing NK-cell markers. That investigation notes: Libraries used 5'RACE template switching adding universal primer site and UMIs. All TCR beta repertoires analysed originated from sorted CD3+CD56+NKG2C+, CD3+CD56+NKG2C- and CD3+CD56-NKG2C+ T cells. An anti-gamma-delta TCR antibody confined sorting to alpha-beta TCR T cells across several of the experiments. In a group of about six donors, dominant NKG2C+ clonotypes represented roughly 1.0-7.0% of CD8+ T cells.

The chain recombines TRBV6-1 with TRBJ2-5, with D perhaps matching TRBD2 (5 bases). This sample comprised CD8+ T cells sorted from PBMCs, obtained 11 to 12 days after vaccination. This TCR came from a man between 45 and 60 years old who received an inactivated influenza vaccine. For the CDR3, the DNA is TGTGCCAGCAGTCATATCGGCGGGCCCCAAGAGACCCAGTACTTC. It translates to CASSHIGGPQETQYF.